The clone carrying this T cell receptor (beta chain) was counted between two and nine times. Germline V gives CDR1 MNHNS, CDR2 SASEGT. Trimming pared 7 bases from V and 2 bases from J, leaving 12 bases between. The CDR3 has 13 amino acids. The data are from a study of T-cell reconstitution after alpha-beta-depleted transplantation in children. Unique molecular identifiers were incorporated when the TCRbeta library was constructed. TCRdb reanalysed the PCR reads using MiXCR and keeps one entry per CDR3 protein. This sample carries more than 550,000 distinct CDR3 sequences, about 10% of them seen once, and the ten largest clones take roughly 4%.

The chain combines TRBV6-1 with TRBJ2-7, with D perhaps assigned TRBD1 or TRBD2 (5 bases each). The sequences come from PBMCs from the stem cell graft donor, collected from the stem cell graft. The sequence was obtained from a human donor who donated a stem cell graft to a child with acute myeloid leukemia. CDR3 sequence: CASTGTIAYEQYF. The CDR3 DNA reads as TGTGCCAGCACCGGGACCATAGCCTACGAGCAGTACTTC.